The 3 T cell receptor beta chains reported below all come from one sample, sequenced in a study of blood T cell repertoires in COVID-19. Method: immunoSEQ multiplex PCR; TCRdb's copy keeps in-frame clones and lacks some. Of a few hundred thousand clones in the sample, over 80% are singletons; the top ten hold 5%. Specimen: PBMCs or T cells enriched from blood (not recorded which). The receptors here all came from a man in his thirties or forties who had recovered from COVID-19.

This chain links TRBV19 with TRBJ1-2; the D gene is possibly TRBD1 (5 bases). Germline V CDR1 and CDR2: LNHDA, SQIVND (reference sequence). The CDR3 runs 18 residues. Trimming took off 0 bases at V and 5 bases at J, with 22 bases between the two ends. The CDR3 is CASSIDSAAARGLYGYTF. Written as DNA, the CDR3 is TGTGCCAGTAGTATAGATTCCGCGGCGGCACGGGGACTGTATGGCTACACCTTC.

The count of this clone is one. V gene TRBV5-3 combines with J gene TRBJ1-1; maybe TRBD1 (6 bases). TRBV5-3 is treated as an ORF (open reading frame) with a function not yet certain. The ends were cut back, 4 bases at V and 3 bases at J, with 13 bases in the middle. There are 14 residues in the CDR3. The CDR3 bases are TGTGCCAGAAGCCGTGGACAGCGCCACACTGAAGCTTTCTTT. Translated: CARSRGQRHTEAFF.

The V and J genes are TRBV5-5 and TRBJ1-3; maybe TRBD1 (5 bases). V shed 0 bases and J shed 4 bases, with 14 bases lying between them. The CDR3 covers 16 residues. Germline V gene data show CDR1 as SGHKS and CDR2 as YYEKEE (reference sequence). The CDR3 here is CASSLEGQGGGNTIYF. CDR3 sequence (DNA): TGTGCCAGCAGCTTGGAGGGGCAGGGAGGAGGAAACACCATATATTTT.